This TCR beta chain was sequenced in a study of T cells after yellow fever vaccination. TCRdb reanalysed the 5' RACE reads using MiXCR and keeps one entry per CDR3 protein. The table records approximately 300,000 distinct CDR3 sequences, around 11% of them present only once. The table lists this clonotype with a few counts. Antigen specificity is unknown. This CDR3 comprises 17 residues. J gave up 2 bases and V 1 base, and 9 bases lay outside the gene matches. Looked up from germline, CDR1 is LGHNA and CDR2 is YSLEER. Study-wide results and caveats: Clonotypes found in both CD4 and CD8 compartments made up a small share. In FACS-sorted repertoires, abundant clonotypes from the bulk population could appear as contaminants. Primary-vaccination clones mostly resurfaced post-booster (around 96% CD4, approximately 87% CD8).

The source material was CD4+ T cells sorted from PBMCs, sampled 45 days after the yellow fever booster vaccination. This receptor was identified in a young man who received the YFV17D yellow fever vaccine. The chain employs TRBV4-3 and TRBJ2-3, with 7 bases matching TRBD1. The CDR3, as DNA: TGCGCCAGCAGCCAAGGCTCCGGGACAGCGAACACAGATACGCAGTATTTT. It specifies CASSQGSGTANTDTQYF.